This T cell receptor (beta chain) emerged from a study of blood T cell repertoires in COVID-19. Overall study context: Collection of acute and convalescent COVID-19 samples took place in the United States, Italy and Spain. Sample material is recorded as cDNA or gDNA derived from T cells, B-cell-depleted T cells, or PBMCs.

Germline CDR1 is LNHDA and CDR2 is SQIVND (reference sequence). CDR3 length: 15 residues. V shed 5 bases and J 10 bases; nucleotides not matched to a gene: 12. In the study's own analysis: Amplifying reference gene primers gave estimates of nucleated cell counts. Assay: immunoSEQ multiplex PCR; the TCRdb copy retains only in-frame clones and omits some. V, J and clone size derive from that table, while D and trimming were established from the DNA sequence. The sample comprises about 200,000 clones, 89% of which are singletons, and 5.5% to 8% rests with the top ten. The sample was peripheral blood. The receptor was isolated from a man aged 55 to 70 who had recovered from COVID-19. The chain carries TRBV19 and TRBJ1-3; 9 nucleotides align to TRBD1. CDR3 sequence: CASSVLGQGKETIYF. CDR3 coding DNA: TGTGCCAGTAGTGTACTGGGACAGGGAAAGGAAACCATATATTTT. Full variable domain (outside the CDR3, taken from reference TRBV19 and TRBJ1-3): DGGITQSPKYLFRKEGQNVTLSCEQNLNHDAMYWYRQDPGQGLRLIYYSQIVNDFQKGDIAEGYSVSREKKESFPLTVTSAQKNPTAFYLCASSVLGQGKETIYFGEGSWLTVV.